This paragraph covers one T cell receptor beta chain sequence. The antigen is not known. The source of the sample is a study of type 1 regulatory T cells. Study details: This in vitro CD4 product, T-allo10, is enriched for Tr1 cells and alloantigen-specific. General study results and limits: Type 1 regulatory T cells had a more restricted TCR repertoire than non-type 1 regulatory T cells.

V shed 0 bases and J shed 6 bases, with 15 bases lying between them. Germline lookup yields CDR1 MDHEN and CDR2 SYDVKM. The CDR3 has 16 amino acids. TCRdb re-called the reads with MiXCR, one entry per CDR3 protein. The sample carries just under 65,000 distinct CDR3 sequences, about 48% recorded once. The sequence was collected from a human donor in good health. Sequences were obtained from cultured non-Tr1 T cells, either the whole culture or a sorted T cell fraction (not recorded which). The chain recombines TRBV28 with TRBJ2-1; possibly TRBD2 for D (7 bases). This CDR3 reads CASSLWGAPGGNEQFF. CDR3 in DNA: TGTGCCAGCAGTTTATGGGGGGCCCCGGGGGGCAATGAGCAGTTCTTC.